Listed here are 8 T cell receptor beta chains from one sample, sequenced in a study of a mutant IDH1 vaccine in newly diagnosed glioma. Libraries were prepared by immunoSEQ multiplex PCR; TCRdb keeps only in-frame clonotypes and omits some of them. The sample carries roughly 86,000 clones, 85% to 90% recorded once. Time point in this sample: week 47, end of study. Doses comprised 300 ug of mutant IDH1 20-mer peptide each, plus topical imiquimod. These receptors lack a known antigen. The sample consisted of PBMCs, taken from a glioma patient whose treatment included an IDH1 peptide vaccine. The receptors derive from a woman in her forties or fifties with glioma.

The rearrangement uses TRBV20-1 and TRBJ2-1; D ambiguous. V dropped 0 bases and J dropped 9 bases, with 6 bases sitting between them. CDR1 DFQATT and CDR2 SNEGSKA come from the germline V gene (reference sequence). The CDR3 length is 11 residues. The CDR3 bases are TGCAGTGCTAGAGATTGGGGTGAGCAGTTCTTC. This codes for CSARDWGEQFF.

V usage is TRBV18 and J usage is TRBJ2-3; TRBD1 aligns across 9 bases. V shed 6 bases and J 7 bases; nucleotides not matched to a gene: 11. The CDR3 has 15 residues. Germline loops: CDR1 KGHSH, CDR2 LQKENI. This CDR3 is CASSSGTGIANTQYF. The CDR3 nucleotides read TGTGCCAGCTCGTCCGGGACAGGGATCGCAAATACGCAGTATTTT.

This chain joins TRBV18 and TRBJ2-2, with D possibly matching TRBD1 (6 bases). The CDR3 is 16 amino acids. Trimming stripped 6 bases from V and 1 base from J, with 15 bases between. Germline V gives CDR1 KGHSH, CDR2 LQKENI. The CDR3 loop is CASSPGEGENTGELFF. For the CDR3, the DNA is TGTGCCAGCTCCCCCGGTGAGGGGGAGAACACCGGGGAGCTGTTTTTT.

The chain has TRBV7-9 and TRBJ2-3; 7 bases align to TRBD2. With V trimmed by 2 bases and J by 3 bases, 11 bases remained unmatched. The CDR3 extends over 17 amino acids. Per the germline V gene, CDR1 is SEHNR and CDR2 is FQNEAQ (reference sequence). The CDR3 DNA is TGTGCCAGCAGCTTATCTTACGGCGGGAGTATTACAGATACGCAGTATTTT. It specifies CASSLSYGGSITDTQYF.

V usage is TRBV25-1 and J usage is TRBJ1-2, with 9 bases matching TRBD1. CDR1 MGHDK and CDR2 SYGVNS come from the germline V gene. The trim removed 2 bases at V and 5 bases at J, leaving 9 bases unmatched. CDR3 size: 16 residues. The CDR3 DNA follows: TGTGCCAGCAGTGAAATGGGACAGGGTCAGTATTATGGCTACACCTTC. This gives the protein CASSEMGQGQYYGYTF.

The chain is built from TRBV6-1 and TRBJ1-1, with D possibly matching TRBD1 (5 bases). The CDR3 consists of 15 residues. Germline V gene sequence: CDR1 MNHNS, CDR2 SASEGT. Trimming took off 3 bases at V and 1 base at J, with 12 bases between the two ends. In DNA, the CDR3 is TGTGCCAGCAGTGATAGGGACTTCGAGAACACTGAAGCTTTCTTT. It translates to CASSDRDFENTEAFF.

V is TRBV10-1 and J is TRBJ2-7, with D perhaps matching TRBD1 (6 bases). Germline V gives CDR1 WNHNN, CDR2 SYGVQD (reference sequence). This CDR3 is 13 amino acids long. The ends were cut back, 5 bases at V and 1 base at J, with 9 bases in the middle. CDR3 loop: CASSPGVSYEQYF. For the CDR3, the DNA is TGCGCCAGCAGTCCAGGGGTTTCCTACGAGCAGTACTTC.

V is TRBV2 and J is TRBJ2-1, with a possible D match to TRBD2 (6 bases). V shed 9 bases and J shed 2 bases, with 8 bases lying between them. The CDR3 consists of 12 residues. Per the germline V gene, CDR1 is SNHLY and CDR2 is FYNNEI. The CDR3 DNA reads as TGTGCCAGTGGGGAGGCCTACAATGAGCAGTTCTTC. Protein: CASGEAYNEQFF. The full variable domain, rest sourced from reference TRBV2 and TRBJ2-1, is EPEVTQTPSHQVTQMGQEVILRCVPISNHLYFYWYRQILGQKVEFLVSFYNNEISEKSEIFDDQFSVERPDGSNFTLKIRSTKLEDSAMYFCASGEAYNEQFFGPGTRLTVL.